This TCR beta chain was captured in a study of T cell responses to AZD1222 COVID-19 vaccine. The CDR3 is made up of 15 amino acids. V gave up 1 base and J gave up 6 bases; unmatched junction bases: 6. Germline V gives CDR1 SEHNR, CDR2 FQNEAQ (reference sequence). Study-level findings and limits: Repertoires were collected only later (after the peak T cell response had occurred).

Using immunoSEQ multiplex PCR, the repertoire was profiled, and TCRdb retains in-frame clones only, with some absent. The sample lists about 120,000 clones; roughly 90% were seen once. About this clone itself: As yet, its antigen is unknown.

The origin of this receptor is an adult in good health. The material sequenced was peripheral blood, taken on day 0 of AZD1222 vaccination. The chain recombines TRBV7-9 with TRBJ2-1; 7 positions agree with TRBD2. DNA of the CDR3: TGTGCCAGCAGCTTAGATGGCGGGAGAGGCAATGAGCAGTTCTTC. Translation: CASSLDGGRGNEQFF.